This record looks at one TCR beta chain sequence and its context. The V and J ends lost 0 bases and 10 bases respectively, with 16 bases between them. Germline CDR1 SGHDT, CDR2 YYEEEE. CDR3 length: 14 residues. This sample was taken from a study of patients and donors after allogeneic stem cell transplantation. TCRdb reprocessed the RT-PCR reads via MiXCR and lists one record per CDR3 protein. The data contain 190,000 or so distinct CDR3 sequences, about 38% of them singletons. The receptor was derived from a human donor who was either an allogeneic HSCT recipient or a stem cell or donor lymphocyte infusion donor (not recorded which). It is not recorded whose cells these are; they may come from a transplant donor. V gene TRBV5-6 combines with J gene TRBJ1-1, with D tentatively TRBD1 (5 bases). The sequencing input was blood, either unsorted or a sorted T cell fraction (not recorded which). The CDR3 nucleotides read TGTGCCAGCAGCTTGGTTTCGGGAGTCGGGGGAGCTTTCTTT. It yields the protein CASSLVSGVGGAFF.